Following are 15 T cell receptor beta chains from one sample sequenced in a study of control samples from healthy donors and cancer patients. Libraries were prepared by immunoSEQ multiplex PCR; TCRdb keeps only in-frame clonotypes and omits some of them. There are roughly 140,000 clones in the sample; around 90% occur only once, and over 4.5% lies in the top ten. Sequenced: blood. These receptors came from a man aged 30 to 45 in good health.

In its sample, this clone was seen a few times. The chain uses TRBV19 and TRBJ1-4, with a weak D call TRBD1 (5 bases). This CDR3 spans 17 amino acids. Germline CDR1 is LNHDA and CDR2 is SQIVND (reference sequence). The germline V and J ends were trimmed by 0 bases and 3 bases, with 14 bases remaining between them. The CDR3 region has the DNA TGTGCCAGTAGTATAGAAGGCCGGAGACAGTCTAATGAAAAACTGTTTTTT. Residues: CASSIEGRRQSNEKLFF.

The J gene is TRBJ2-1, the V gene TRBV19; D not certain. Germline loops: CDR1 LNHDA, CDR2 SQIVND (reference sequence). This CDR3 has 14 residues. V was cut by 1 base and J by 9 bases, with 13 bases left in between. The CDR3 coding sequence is TGTGCCAGTAGTATAGTAACCCCGGCCACTGAGCAGTTCTTC. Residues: CASSIVTPATEQFF.

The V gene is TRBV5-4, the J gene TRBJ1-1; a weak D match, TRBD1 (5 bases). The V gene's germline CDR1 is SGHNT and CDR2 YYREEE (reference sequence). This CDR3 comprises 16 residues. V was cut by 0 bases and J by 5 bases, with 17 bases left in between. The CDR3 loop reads CASSLGRDYRGTEAFF. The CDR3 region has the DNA TGTGCCAGCAGCTTGGGGCGGGACTACCGAGGGACTGAAGCTTTCTTT.

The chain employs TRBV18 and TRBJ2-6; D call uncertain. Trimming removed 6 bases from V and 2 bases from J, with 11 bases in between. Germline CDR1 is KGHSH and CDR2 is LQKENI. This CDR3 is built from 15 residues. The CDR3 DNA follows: TGTGCCAGCTCCCCTGAACGAGCTGGGGCCAACGTCCTGACTTTC. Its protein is CASSPERAGANVLTF.

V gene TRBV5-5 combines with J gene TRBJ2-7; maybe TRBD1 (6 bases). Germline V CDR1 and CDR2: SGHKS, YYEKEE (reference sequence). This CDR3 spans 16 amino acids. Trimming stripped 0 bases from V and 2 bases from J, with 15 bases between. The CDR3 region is CASSLASGTGTYEQYF. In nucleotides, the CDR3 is TGTGCCAGCAGCTTGGCTTCAGGTACAGGGACCTACGAGCAGTACTTC.

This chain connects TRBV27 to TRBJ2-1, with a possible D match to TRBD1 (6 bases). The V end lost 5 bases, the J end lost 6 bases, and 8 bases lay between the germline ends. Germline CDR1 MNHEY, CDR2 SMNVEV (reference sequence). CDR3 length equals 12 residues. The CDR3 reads CASSKGGNEQFF. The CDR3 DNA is TGTGCCAGCAGTAAAGGGGGCAATGAGCAGTTCTTC.

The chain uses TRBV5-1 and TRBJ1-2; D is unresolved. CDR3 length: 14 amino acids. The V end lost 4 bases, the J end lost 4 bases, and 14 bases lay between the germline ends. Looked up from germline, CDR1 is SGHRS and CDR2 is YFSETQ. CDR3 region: CASSPGKGLYGYTF. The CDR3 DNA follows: TGCGCCAGCAGCCCGGGGAAGGGCCTCTATGGCTACACCTTC.

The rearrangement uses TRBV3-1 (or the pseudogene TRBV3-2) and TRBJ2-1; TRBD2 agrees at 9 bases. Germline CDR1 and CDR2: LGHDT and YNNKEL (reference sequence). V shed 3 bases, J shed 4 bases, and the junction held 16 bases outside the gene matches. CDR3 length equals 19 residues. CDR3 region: CASSHNTAGSGRIYNEQFF. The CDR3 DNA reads TGTGCCAGCAGCCATAATACGGCGGGGAGCGGGAGGATATACAATGAGCAGTTCTTC.

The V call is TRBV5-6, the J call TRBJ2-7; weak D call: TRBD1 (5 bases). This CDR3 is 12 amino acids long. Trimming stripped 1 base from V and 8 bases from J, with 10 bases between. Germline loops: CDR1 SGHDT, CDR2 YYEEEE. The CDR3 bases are TGTGCCAGCAGCTTGAGTGGGGCCCAGCAGTACTTC. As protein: CASSLSGAQQYF.

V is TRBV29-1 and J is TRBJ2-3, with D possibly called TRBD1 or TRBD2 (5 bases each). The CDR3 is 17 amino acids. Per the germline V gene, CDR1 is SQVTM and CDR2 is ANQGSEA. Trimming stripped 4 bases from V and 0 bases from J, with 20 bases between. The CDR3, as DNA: TGCAGCGTTGGGGGGTTGTTTAGGCAGACTAGCACAGATACGCAGTATTTT. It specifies CSVGGLFRQTSTDTQYF.

CDR3 residues: CASSMVGESSYNSPLHF. In DNA, the CDR3 is TGTGCCAGTAGTATGGTGGGGGAAAGCTCCTATAATTCACCCCTCCACTTT. This rearrangement joins TRBV19 to TRBJ1-6, with D maybe TRBD1 (5 bases). This CDR3 spans 17 amino acids. Germline V lookup: CDR1 LNHDA, CDR2 SQIVND (reference sequence). Trimming pared 3 bases from V and 0 bases from J, leaving 12 bases between.

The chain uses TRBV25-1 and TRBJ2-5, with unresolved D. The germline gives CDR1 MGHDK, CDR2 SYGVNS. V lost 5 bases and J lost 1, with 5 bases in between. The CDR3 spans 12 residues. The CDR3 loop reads CASSLPQETQYF. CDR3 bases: TGTGCCAGCAGTCTCCCCCAAGAGACCCAGTACTTC.

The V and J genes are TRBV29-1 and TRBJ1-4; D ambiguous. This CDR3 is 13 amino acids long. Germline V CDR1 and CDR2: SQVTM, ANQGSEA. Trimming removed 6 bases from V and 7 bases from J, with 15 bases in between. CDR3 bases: TGCAGCGTCCACGCCCCCGGGAGTGAAAAACTGTTTTTT. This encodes CSVHAPGSEKLFF.

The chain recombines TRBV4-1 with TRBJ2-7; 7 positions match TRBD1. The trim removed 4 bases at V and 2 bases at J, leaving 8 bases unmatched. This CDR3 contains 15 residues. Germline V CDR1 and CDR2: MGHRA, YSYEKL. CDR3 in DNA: TGCGCCAGCAGCCGCTCAGGGGGAACTACCTACGAGCAGTACTTC. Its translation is CASSRSGGTTYEQYF.

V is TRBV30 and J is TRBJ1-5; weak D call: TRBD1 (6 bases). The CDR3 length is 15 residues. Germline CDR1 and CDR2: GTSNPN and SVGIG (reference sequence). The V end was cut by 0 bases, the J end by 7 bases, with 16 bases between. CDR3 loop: CAWSVRGQGRQPQHF. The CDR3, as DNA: TGTGCCTGGAGTGTACGCGGGCAGGGGAGACAGCCCCAGCATTTT.